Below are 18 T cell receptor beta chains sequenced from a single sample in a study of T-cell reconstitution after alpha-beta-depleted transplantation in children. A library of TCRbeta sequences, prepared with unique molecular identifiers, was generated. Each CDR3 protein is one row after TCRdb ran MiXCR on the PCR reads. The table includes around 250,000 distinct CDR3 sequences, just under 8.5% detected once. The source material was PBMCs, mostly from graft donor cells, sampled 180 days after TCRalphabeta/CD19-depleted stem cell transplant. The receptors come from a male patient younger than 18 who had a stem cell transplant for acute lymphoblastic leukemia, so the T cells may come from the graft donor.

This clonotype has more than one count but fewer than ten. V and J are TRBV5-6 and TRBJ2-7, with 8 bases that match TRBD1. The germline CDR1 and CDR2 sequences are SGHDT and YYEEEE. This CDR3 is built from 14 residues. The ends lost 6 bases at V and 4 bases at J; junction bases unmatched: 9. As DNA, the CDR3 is TGTGCCAGCAACCGTCGGACAGGGACTTACGAGCAGTACTTC. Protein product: CASNRRTGTYEQYF.

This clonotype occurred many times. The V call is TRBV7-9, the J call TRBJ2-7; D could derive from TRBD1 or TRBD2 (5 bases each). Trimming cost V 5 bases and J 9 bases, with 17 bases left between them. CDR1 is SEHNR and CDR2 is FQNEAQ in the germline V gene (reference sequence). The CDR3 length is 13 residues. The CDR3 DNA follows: TGTGCCAGCAGCACGGGACGGATACACGTGCAGTACTTC. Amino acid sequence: CASSTGRIHVQYF.

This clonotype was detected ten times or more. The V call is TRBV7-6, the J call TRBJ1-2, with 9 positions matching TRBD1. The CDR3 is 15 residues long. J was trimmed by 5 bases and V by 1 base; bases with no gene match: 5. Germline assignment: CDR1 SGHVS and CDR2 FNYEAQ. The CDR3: CASSLGQGEVYGYTF. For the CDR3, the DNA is TGTGCCAGCAGCTTAGGACAGGGGGAGGTGTATGGCTACACCTTC. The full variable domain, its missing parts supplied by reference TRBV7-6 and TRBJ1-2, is GAGVSQSPRYKVTKRGQDVALRCDPISGHVSLYWYRQALGQGPEFLTYFNYEAQQDKSGLPNDRFSAERPEGSISTLTIQRTEQRDSAMYRCASSLGQGEVYGYTFGSGTRLTVV.

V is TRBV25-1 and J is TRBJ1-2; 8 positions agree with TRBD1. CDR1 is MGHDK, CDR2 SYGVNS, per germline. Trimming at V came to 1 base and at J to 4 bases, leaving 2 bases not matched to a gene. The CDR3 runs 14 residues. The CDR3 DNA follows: TGTGCCAGCAGTGAATTAGGACAGGGCTATGGCTACACCTTC. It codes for CASSELGQGYGYTF.

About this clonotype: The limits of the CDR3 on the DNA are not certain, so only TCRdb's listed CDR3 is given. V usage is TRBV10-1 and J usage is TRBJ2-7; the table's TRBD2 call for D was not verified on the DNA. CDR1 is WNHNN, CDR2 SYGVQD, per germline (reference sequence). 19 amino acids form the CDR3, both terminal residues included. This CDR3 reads CICSATTSGRRWWSYEQYF.

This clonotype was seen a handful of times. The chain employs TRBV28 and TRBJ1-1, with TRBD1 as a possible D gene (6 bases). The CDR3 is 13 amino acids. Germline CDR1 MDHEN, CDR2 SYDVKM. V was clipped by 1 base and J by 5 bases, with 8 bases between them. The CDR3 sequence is CASSLLGHTEAFF. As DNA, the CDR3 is TGTGCCAGCAGTTTATTGGGACATACTGAAGCTTTCTTT.

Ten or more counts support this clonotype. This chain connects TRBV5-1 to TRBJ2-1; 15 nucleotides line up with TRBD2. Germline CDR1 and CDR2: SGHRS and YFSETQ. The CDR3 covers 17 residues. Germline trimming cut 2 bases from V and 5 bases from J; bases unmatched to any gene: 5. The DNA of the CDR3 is TGCGCCAGCAGCTTTCCCGGACTAGCGGGGGGGCACAATGAGCAGTTCTTC. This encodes CASSFPGLAGGHNEQFF.

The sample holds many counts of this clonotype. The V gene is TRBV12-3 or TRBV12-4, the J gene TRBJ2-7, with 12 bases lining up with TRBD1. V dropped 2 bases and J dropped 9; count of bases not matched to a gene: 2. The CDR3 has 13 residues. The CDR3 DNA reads TGTGCCAGCAGTTTACGGGACAGGGGGCGGCAGTACTTC. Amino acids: CASSLRDRGRQYF.

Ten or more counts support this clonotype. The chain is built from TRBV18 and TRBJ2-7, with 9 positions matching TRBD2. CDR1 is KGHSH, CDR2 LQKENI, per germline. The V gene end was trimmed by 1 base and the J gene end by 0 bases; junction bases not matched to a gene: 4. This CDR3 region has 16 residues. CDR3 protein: CASSPRLAESSYEQYF. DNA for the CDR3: TGTGCCAGCTCACCACGACTAGCGGAAAGCTCCTACGAGCAGTACTTC. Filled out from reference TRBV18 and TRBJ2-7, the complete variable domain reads NAGVMQNPRHLVRRRGQEARLRCSPMKGHSHVYWYRQLPEEGLKFMVYLQKENIIDESGMPKERFSAEFPKEGPSILRIQQVVRGDSAAYFCASSPRLAESSYEQYFGPGTRLTVT.

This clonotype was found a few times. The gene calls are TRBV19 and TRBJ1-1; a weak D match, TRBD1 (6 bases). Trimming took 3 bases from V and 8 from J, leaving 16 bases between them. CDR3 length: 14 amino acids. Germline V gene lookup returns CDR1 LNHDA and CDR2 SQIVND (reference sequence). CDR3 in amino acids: CASSISGAPTEAFF. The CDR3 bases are TGTGCCAGTAGTATTTCAGGGGCTCCCACGGAAGCTTTCTTT.

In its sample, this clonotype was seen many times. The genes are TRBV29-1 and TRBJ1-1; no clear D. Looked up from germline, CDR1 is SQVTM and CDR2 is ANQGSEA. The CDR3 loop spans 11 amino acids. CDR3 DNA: TGCAGTGCCCGACTGGGCACTGAAGCTTTCTTT. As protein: CSARLGTEAFF.

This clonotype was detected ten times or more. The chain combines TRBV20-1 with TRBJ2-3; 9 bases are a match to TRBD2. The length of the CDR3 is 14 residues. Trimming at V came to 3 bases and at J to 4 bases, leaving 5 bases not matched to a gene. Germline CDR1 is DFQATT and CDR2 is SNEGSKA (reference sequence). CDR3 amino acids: CSARVLAGADTQYF. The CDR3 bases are TGCAGTGCTAGGGTACTAGCGGGTGCAGATACGCAGTATTTT.

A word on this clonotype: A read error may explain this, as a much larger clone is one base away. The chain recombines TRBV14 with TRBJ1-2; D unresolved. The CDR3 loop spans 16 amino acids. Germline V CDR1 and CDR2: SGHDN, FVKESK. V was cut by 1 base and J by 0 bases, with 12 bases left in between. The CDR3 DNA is TGTGCCAGCAGCCAAGTCTCGGGGTCGCCTAACTATGGCTACACCTTC. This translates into CASSQVSGSPNYGYTF.

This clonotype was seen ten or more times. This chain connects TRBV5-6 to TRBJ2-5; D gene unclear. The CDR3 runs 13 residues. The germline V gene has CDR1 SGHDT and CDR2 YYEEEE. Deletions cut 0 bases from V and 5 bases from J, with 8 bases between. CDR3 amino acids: CASSLASMETQYF. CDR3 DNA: TGTGCCAGCAGCTTGGCTTCGATGGAGACCCAGTACTTC.

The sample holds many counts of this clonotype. CDR3 in DNA: TGTGCCAGCAGCTATTTACCGGGGTTTTCTCCGGACACTGAAGCTTTCTTT. Its translation is CASSYLPGFSPDTEAFF. The gene calls are TRBV6-5 and TRBJ1-1; D not certain. Looked up from germline, CDR1 is MNHEY and CDR2 is SVGAGI. The CDR3 is 17 amino acids. The V end was cut by 6 bases, the J end by 3 bases, with 23 bases between.

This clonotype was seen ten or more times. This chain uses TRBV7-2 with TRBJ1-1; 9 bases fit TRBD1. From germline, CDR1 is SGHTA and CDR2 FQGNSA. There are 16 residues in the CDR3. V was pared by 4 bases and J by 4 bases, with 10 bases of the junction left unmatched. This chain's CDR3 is CASSSWGQGLSTEAFF. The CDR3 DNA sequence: TGTGCCAGCAGCTCGTGGGGACAGGGACTCTCCACTGAAGCTTTCTTT.

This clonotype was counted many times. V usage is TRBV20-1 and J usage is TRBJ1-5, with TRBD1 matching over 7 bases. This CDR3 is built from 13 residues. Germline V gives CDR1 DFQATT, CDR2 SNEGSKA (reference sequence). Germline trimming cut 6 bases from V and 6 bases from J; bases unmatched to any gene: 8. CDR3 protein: CSARQGVTQPQHF. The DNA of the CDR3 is TGCAGTGCGCGACAGGGAGTAACTCAGCCCCAGCATTTT.

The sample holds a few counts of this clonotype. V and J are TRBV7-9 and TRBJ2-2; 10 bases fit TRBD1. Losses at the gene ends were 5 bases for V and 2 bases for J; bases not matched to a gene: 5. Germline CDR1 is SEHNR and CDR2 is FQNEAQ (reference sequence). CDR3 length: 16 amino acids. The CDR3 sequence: CASSTLTGGNTGELFF. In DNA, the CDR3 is TGTGCCAGCAGCACGCTGACAGGGGGCAACACCGGGGAGCTGTTTTTT.